Here is one TCR beta chain with its context. The CDR3 covers 17 residues. J lost 0 bases, V lost 1 base, and 4 bases had no gene match. PCR employed 60 Vbeta and 13 Jbeta primers. TCRdb's copy holds only in-frame clones and misses some; the assay was immunoSEQ multiplex PCR. The data show 150,000 to 200,000 clones, over 75% seen once. This specimen comes from a study of cytomegalovirus exposure and HLA in healthy donors. Material for sequencing was PBMCs. The gene calls are TRBV5-3 and TRBJ2-6; 7 bases match TRBD1. TRBV5-3 is placed among ORFs of uncertain function. The sequence was obtained from a young man in good health and CMV-seropositive. The CDR3 here is CARSLSGGGSGANVLTF. DNA for the CDR3: TGTGCCAGAAGCTTGTCAGGGGGTGGCTCTGGGGCCAACGTCCTGACTTTC.